This passage covers 22 T cell receptor beta chains from one sample sequenced in a study of T-cell reconstitution after alpha-beta-depleted transplantation in children listed by TCRdb under 2016. The library was made by PCR. Instrument used: Illumina HiSeq 2500. To normalize quantification of the TCRbeta repertoire, the TCR libraries were built with molecular barcoding that relied on unique molecular identifiers. In-frame beta chains were kept once TCRdb had trimmed the public reads at Q25 with fastp and called clones with MiXCR. Rows are unified per CDR3 protein, each entry keeping the most common DNA and genes. This sample has about 540,000 distinct CDR3 sequences in its table, and approximately 16% of those were observed once. The ten largest clones take up around 3.3% of the sample. The material was PBMCs from the stem cell graft donor, obtained from the stem cell graft. The source is a human donor who donated a stem cell graft to a child with acute lymphoblastic leukemia.

The CDR3 DNA follows: TGTGCCAGCAGTGAATATAGGATTAGCGGGGCGTCGAGCTCCTACAATGAGCAGTTCTTC. Residues: CASSEYRISGASSSYNEQFF. The chain has TRBV25-1 and TRBJ2-1; TRBD2 matches at 8 bases. Germline V CDR1 and CDR2: MGHDK, SYGVNS. CDR3 length: 20 residues. V gave up 0 bases and J gave up 0 bases; unmatched junction bases: 13. Complete variable domain (other parts from reference TRBV25-1 and TRBJ2-1): EADIYQTPRYLVIGTGKKITLECSQTMGHDKMYWYQQDPGMELHLIHYSYGVNSTEKGDLSSESTVSRIRTEHFPLTLESARPSHTSQYLCASSEYRISGASSSYNEQFFGPGTRLTVL.

This clonotype was detected a few times. The genes are TRBV7-8 and TRBJ2-5; 8 nucleotides align to TRBD2. Per germline, CDR1 SGHVS and CDR2 FQNEAQ. V was clipped by 0 bases and J by 5 bases; unmatched bases: 17. CDR3 length: 19 residues. This CDR3 reads CASSLAPRLAGRLSETQYF. The CDR3 bases are TGTGCCAGCAGCTTAGCTCCGAGGCTAGCGGGCCGACTTAGCGAGACCCAGTACTTC.

The rearrangement links TRBV5-1 to TRBJ2-3; 13 positions agree with TRBD2. Germline V gene data show CDR1 as SGHRS and CDR2 as YFSETQ. This CDR3 has 16 residues. V lost 3 bases and J lost 5; bases outside the gene matches: 6. As DNA, the CDR3 is TGCGCCAGCAGCTCGGGGACTAGCGGGGCGCAAGATACGCAGTATTTT. Its translation: CASSSGTSGAQDTQYF.

This clonotype occurred a few times. The V and J genes are TRBV25-1 and TRBJ2-7; unclear D gene. V shed 2 bases and J shed 5 bases, with 10 bases lying between them. This CDR3 comprises 13 residues. The V gene's germline CDR1 is MGHDK and CDR2 SYGVNS. In DNA form, the CDR3 reads TGTGCCAGCAGTGAAAGGGCGGCAGACGAGCAGTACTTC. Its protein is CASSERAADEQYF.

This clonotype was seen only a few times. This chain connects TRBV7-9 to TRBJ1-1; 8 bases align to TRBD1. The V gene's germline CDR1 is SEHNR and CDR2 FQNEAQ (reference sequence). The trim removed 2 bases at V and 5 bases at J, leaving 7 bases unmatched. The CDR3 spans 15 residues. The CDR3 bases are TGTGCCAGCAGCTTAAACAGGGGGAGGTGGACTGAAGCTTTCTTT. It encodes CASSLNRGRWTEAFF.

The chain couples TRBV5-1 to TRBJ2-5, with D unclear. Germline assignment: CDR1 SGHRS and CDR2 YFSETQ. The CDR3 loop spans 14 amino acids. Trimming left V 0 bases short and J 1 base short, with 7 bases between. The CDR3 loop reads CASSLGLIQETQYF. The CDR3 DNA reads TGCGCCAGCAGCTTGGGACTGATCCAAGAGACCCAGTACTTC.

The chain links TRBV5-1 to TRBJ2-7; TRBD1 is a possible D gene (6 bases). The CDR3 length is 18 residues. With 1 base removed from V and 0 bases from J, the gap between germline ends came to 20 bases. CDR1 and CDR2 (germline): SGHRS, YFSETQ. CDR3 nucleotides: TGCGCCAGCAGCTTGATGGGCACGGTGCCAGGGGTCTCCTACGAGCAGTACTTC. It encodes CASSLMGTVPGVSYEQYF.

The V and J genes are TRBV5-1 and TRBJ2-1, with D hard to call. CDR3 length equals 13 residues. Germline assignment: CDR1 SGHRS and CDR2 YFSETQ. Trimming removed 1 base at V and 12 bases at J, with 14 bases between. CDR3 loop: CASSLHASDGQFF. The CDR3, as DNA: TGCGCCAGCAGCTTGCACGCCTCCGATGGGCAGTTCTTC.

J is TRBJ2-1 and V is TRBV9, with 9 bases that match TRBD2. Germline CDR1 reads SGDLS; CDR2 reads YYNGEE. With 3 bases clipped from V and 8 bases from J, the junction kept 6 bases outside the gene matches. This CDR3 spans 14 amino acids. The CDR3 loop is CASSGSGRVHEQFF. In DNA form, the CDR3 reads TGTGCCAGCAGCGGTAGCGGGAGAGTCCATGAGCAGTTCTTC.

This chain's CDR3 is CASSLAWELNTEAFF. DNA for the CDR3: TGCGCCAGCAGCTTGGCGTGGGAACTGAACACTGAAGCTTTCTTT. The chain recombines TRBV5-1 with TRBJ1-1; D unclear. Trimming stripped 0 bases from V and 0 bases from J, with 9 bases between. Per germline, CDR1 SGHRS and CDR2 YFSETQ. This CDR3 has 15 residues.

This clonotype appeared many times. This chain connects TRBV27 to TRBJ1-2; D may be TRBD1 (5 bases). Germline lookup yields CDR1 MNHEY and CDR2 SMNVEV (reference sequence). Trimming removed 4 bases at V and 1 base at J, with 10 bases between. The CDR3 loop spans 14 amino acids. Here the CDR3 reads CASSSPGGNYGYTF. CDR3 DNA: TGTGCCAGCAGTTCCCCCGGGGGTAACTATGGCTACACCTTC.

V and J are TRBV29-1 and TRBJ2-1; D unclear. Deletions cut 8 bases from V and 9 bases from J, with 11 bases between. CDR3 size: 10 residues. The germline V gene has CDR1 SQVTM and CDR2 ANQGSEA. The CDR3: CSTRGVEQFF. As DNA, the CDR3 is TGCAGCACTCGAGGAGTTGAGCAGTTCTTC.

This clonotype came up a few times. The V gene is TRBV7-6, the J gene TRBJ2-7; no clear D. V was trimmed by 5 bases and J by 1 base, leaving 15 bases between them. Germline loops: CDR1 SGHVS, CDR2 FNYEAQ. The CDR3 covers 15 residues. CDR3 sequence (DNA): TGTGCCAGCAGCCCCCTTGACTCACATTCCTACGAGCAGTACTTC. Its protein is CASSPLDSHSYEQYF.

This clonotype was observed a handful of times. The chain uses TRBV18 and TRBJ1-2; D perhaps matches TRBD1 (6 bases). V was trimmed by 6 bases and J by 3 bases, leaving 8 bases between them. This CDR3 contains 12 residues. Germline V lookup: CDR1 KGHSH, CDR2 LQKENI. CDR3: CASSGQDYGYTF. In DNA, the CDR3 is TGTGCCAGCTCGGGACAAGACTATGGCTACACCTTC. The full variable domain, rest sourced from reference TRBV18 and TRBJ1-2, is NAGVMQNPRHLVRRRGQEARLRCSPMKGHSHVYWYRQLPEEGLKFMVYLQKENIIDESGMPKERFSAEFPKEGPSILRIQQVVRGDSAAYFCASSGQDYGYTFGSGTRLTVV.

V is TRBV20-1 and J is TRBJ1-1; maybe TRBD1 (5 bases). V was shortened by 4 bases and J by 5 bases, with 14 bases between the two germline ends. This CDR3 is 13 amino acids long. The germline gives CDR1 DFQATT, CDR2 SNEGSKA (reference sequence). CDR3 region: CSANRPGGTEAFF. In nucleotides, the CDR3 is TGCAGTGCTAACAGGCCGGGGGGGACTGAAGCTTTCTTT.

This clonotype was seen a few times. V usage is TRBV10-1 and J usage is TRBJ1-6; D remains unclear. The CDR3 extends over 12 amino acids. The germline CDR1 and CDR2 sequences are WNHNN and SYGVQD (reference sequence). V lost 6 bases and J 9 bases, leaving 9 bases between the germline ends. The CDR3 loop reads CASSGNSSPLHF. The CDR3 region has the DNA TGCGCCAGCAGCGGCAACTCTTCACCCCTCCACTTT.

This clonotype occurred a few times. The chain joins TRBV11-1 to TRBJ1-4, with D maybe TRBD1 (6 bases). The CDR3 extends over 20 amino acids. The V end was cut by 3 bases, the J end by 0 bases, with 23 bases between. Germline V CDR1 and CDR2: SGHAT, FQDESV (reference sequence). Here the CDR3 reads CASSFPSLPGGGPTNEKLFF. DNA of the CDR3: TGTGCCAGCAGCTTTCCCTCCCTACCGGGGGGCGGACCAACTAATGAAAAACTGTTTTTT.

This clonotype was seen more than once but under ten times. The V call is TRBV12-3 or TRBV12-4, the J call TRBJ2-7; D is possibly TRBD1 (5 bases). This CDR3 is built from 13 residues. The V end lost 6 bases, the J end lost 5 bases, and 14 bases lay between the germline ends. This CDR3 is CASSRSWGHEQYF. CDR3 nucleotide sequence: TGTGCCAGCAGCCGATCGTGGGGCCACGAGCAGTACTTC.

This clonotype was observed a few times. The chain employs TRBV4-1 and TRBJ2-7, with D perhaps matching TRBD1 (6 bases). CDR3 length equals 16 residues. V lost 0 bases, J lost 3 bases, and 15 bases lay in between. Looked up from germline, CDR1 is MGHRA and CDR2 is YSYEKL. CDR3 bases: TGCGCCAGCAGCCAAGAATCCCGGACAGCCGTCTACGAGCAGTACTTC. As protein: CASSQESRTAVYEQYF.

V usage is TRBV18 and J usage is TRBJ2-3; D is unclear. This CDR3 is built from 16 residues. V was pared by 2 bases and J by 2 bases, with 14 bases between. Germline V lookup: CDR1 KGHSH, CDR2 LQKENI. The CDR3 region is CASSPAANPSTDTQYF. CDR3 bases: TGTGCCAGCTCACCAGCTGCGAACCCCTCCACAGATACGCAGTATTTT.

This chain uses TRBV6-1 with TRBJ2-5; TRBD2 is a possible D gene (6 bases). The CDR3 is 16 residues long. Germline loops: CDR1 MNHNS, CDR2 SASEGT. The ends were cut back, 7 bases at V and 3 bases at J, with 21 bases in the middle. In DNA, the CDR3 is TGTGCCAGCACCACGGGTAAACTAGCTCTTGAAGAGACCCAGTACTTC. Translation: CASTTGKLALEETQYF.

This clonotype was observed at least ten times. This chain uses TRBV20-1 with TRBJ2-4, with D possibly TRBD1 on 5 matching bases. The V and J ends lost 1 base and 0 bases respectively, with 22 bases between them. The germline V gene has CDR1 DFQATT and CDR2 SNEGSKA (reference sequence). The CDR3 contains 19 residues. The CDR3 coding sequence is TGCAGTGCTAGAGCCCTTTGGGGCCCGACAGAACTAGCCAAAAACATTCAGTACTTC. It encodes CSARALWGPTELAKNIQYF.